This T cell receptor (beta chain) was observed in a study of blood T cell repertoires in COVID-19. Looking at the study overall: PBMCs, B-cell-depleted T cells, or T cells were the source of the cDNA or gDNA that made up the material.

Between the trimmed V and J ends, which lost 3 bases and 9 bases, there was a span of 9 bases. Germline V gives CDR1 MNHNS, CDR2 SASEGT. This CDR3 contains 13 residues. Repertoires were generated with immunoSEQ multiplex PCR, while TCRdb's copy carries only in-frame clones and drops some. The sample lists about 300,000 clones, about nine tenths occurring once. The TCR comes from a woman in her twenties or thirties with COVID-19, enrolled during active disease. The V call is TRBV6-1, the J call TRBJ1-6; a possible D gene is TRBD1 (5 bases). The sequenced sample consisted of peripheral blood. In DNA, the CDR3 is TGTGCCAGCAGTGAGATCGGGGGTTCACCCCTCCACTTT. Translating gives CASSEIGGSPLHF.